A single sample gave rise to the 28 T cell receptor beta chains below, sequenced in a study of technical replicates of blood from a handful of donors. Using immunoSEQ multiplex PCR, the repertoire was profiled, and TCRdb retains in-frame clones only, with some absent. The data hold tens of thousands of clones, with around 94% observed a single time. The sequenced material came from T cells isolated from PBMCs. These receptors came from a human donor in good health.

V is TRBV11-3 and J is TRBJ2-3; 9 nucleotides match TRBD2. CDR3 size: 16 residues. Germline V gene lookup returns CDR1 SGHNT and CDR2 YENEEA. V shed 5 bases and J 2 bases; nucleotides not matched to a gene: 8. The CDR3 sequence: CASSGAGGTSTDTQYF. For the CDR3, the DNA is TGTGCCAGCAGCGGAGCGGGAGGTACCTCCACAGATACGCAGTATTTT.

CDR3 sequence: CASSLEPGGVLGTDTQYF. The CDR3 DNA follows: TGCGCCAGCAGCTTGGAACCGGGAGGGGTCCTCGGCACAGATACGCAGTATTTT. The chain joins TRBV5-1 to TRBJ2-3, with 8 bases lining up with TRBD2. There are 18 residues in the CDR3. The J segment lost 1 base and the V segment lost 0 bases, leaving 10 bases of the junction unmatched. Germline CDR1 reads SGHRS; CDR2 reads YFSETQ.

The rearrangement links TRBV19 to TRBJ2-7; 7 bases map to TRBD1. J was trimmed by 5 bases and V by 4 bases; bases with no gene match: 11. Germline CDR1 and CDR2: LNHDA and SQIVND (reference sequence). CDR3 size: 15 residues. CDR3 nucleotides: TGTGCCAGTAGTAAGTCGACAGGGATCCTGCACGAGCAGTACTTC. Its protein product is CASSKSTGILHEQYF.

The rearrangement links TRBV19 to TRBJ1-2; D is undetermined. The CDR3 has 15 amino acids. From germline, CDR1 is LNHDA and CDR2 SQIVND (reference sequence). V shed 6 bases and J shed 2 bases, with 16 bases lying between them. The CDR3 sequence is CASSLLTPGNYGYTF. The CDR3 DNA reads as TGTGCCAGTAGCTTATTGACCCCGGGAAACTATGGCTACACCTTC.

The rearrangement uses TRBV19 and TRBJ1-5, with D tentatively TRBD1 (5 bases). The CDR3 runs 14 residues. From germline, CDR1 is LNHDA and CDR2 SQIVND (reference sequence). Trimming shortened V by 3 bases and J by 2 bases, and 8 bases separated the two germline ends. The CDR3 spells CASSIPTGNQPQHF. CDR3 sequence (DNA): TGTGCCAGTAGTATCCCGACAGGCAATCAGCCCCAGCATTTT.

The V gene is TRBV7-6, the J gene TRBJ1-2; D might be TRBD1 (6 bases). Germline V gives CDR1 SGHVS, CDR2 FNYEAQ. The CDR3 runs 15 residues. Trimming took off 4 bases at V and 8 bases at J, with 20 bases between the two ends. The CDR3 reads CASSSRGAPREGYTF. The CDR3 DNA follows: TGTGCCAGCAGCTCCCGGGGGGCCCCGCGAGAAGGCTACACCTTC.

This clone was counted a single time. J is TRBJ1-1 and V is TRBV5-6; no firm D call. Germline V gene data show CDR1 as SGHDT and CDR2 as YYEEEE. Trimming cost V 3 bases and J 6 bases, with 9 bases left between them. The CDR3 runs 12 residues. The CDR3 region has the DNA TGTGCCAGCAGCTATCATAGCCCTGAAGCTTTCTTT. Translating gives CASSYHSPEAFF.

V is TRBV4-1 and J is TRBJ2-7; 8 bases align to TRBD2. V lost 3 bases and J lost 7; bases outside the gene matches: 8. This CDR3 has 14 amino acids. The germline V gene encodes CDR1 MGHRA and CDR2 YSYEKL. The CDR3 spells CASSQSGGPWEQYF. The CDR3 DNA reads TGCGCCAGCAGCCAGTCGGGAGGGCCCTGGGAGCAGTACTTC.

The gene calls are TRBV30 and TRBJ2-4; the D is unclear. Germline CDR1 reads GTSNPN; CDR2 reads SVGIG (reference sequence). This CDR3 spans 13 amino acids. Trimming shortened V by 8 bases and J by 0 bases, and 11 bases separated the two germline ends. The CDR3 sequence is CATNHVAKNIQYF. In nucleotides, the CDR3 is TGTGCCACAAACCATGTAGCCAAAAACATTCAGTACTTC.

The V call is TRBV7-3, the J call TRBJ2-1; 8 positions agree with TRBD2. The length of the CDR3 is 15 residues. Looked up from germline, CDR1 is SGHTA and CDR2 is FQGTGA. Germline trimming cut 5 bases from V and 7 bases from J; bases unmatched to any gene: 10. The CDR3 nucleotides are TGTGCCAGCAGCATGGGACTAGTATGGGGGAATGAGCAGTTCTTC. Encoded protein: CASSMGLVWGNEQFF. The full variable domain, in which reference TRBV7-3 and TRBJ2-1 provide the parts outside the CDR3, is GAGVSQTPSNKVTEKGKYVELRCDPISGHTALYWYRQSLGQGPEFLIYFQGTGAADDSGLPNDRFFAVRPEGSVSTLKIQRTERGDSAVYLCASSMGLVWGNEQFFGPGTRLTVL.

The rearrangement uses TRBV27 and TRBJ1-2, with 7 bases lining up with TRBD1. V shed 6 bases, J shed 3 bases, and the junction held 7 bases outside the gene matches. The germline CDR1 and CDR2 sequences are MNHEY and SMNVEV (reference sequence). The CDR3 is made up of 14 amino acids. This chain's CDR3 is CASSPGQTYYGYTF. The CDR3 coding sequence is TGTGCCAGCAGCCCGGGACAGACTTACTATGGCTACACCTTC.

This rearrangement joins TRBV28 to TRBJ1-5, with TRBD1 as a possible D gene (5 bases). The CDR3 is 16 residues long. CDR1 MDHEN and CDR2 SYDVKM come from the germline V gene. V was shortened by 5 bases and J by 1 base, with 15 bases between the two germline ends. The CDR3 region has the DNA TGTGCCAGCAGTCAACAGGAATTTGGGAGCAATCAGCCCCAGCATTTT. Protein sequence: CASSQQEFGSNQPQHF. Combining the CDR3 with reference TRBV28 and TRBJ1-5 gives the whole variable domain DVKVTQSSRYLVKRTGEKVFLECVQDMDHENMFWYRQDPGLGLRLIYFSYDVKMKEKGDIPEGYSVSREKKERFSLILESASTNQTSMYLCASSQQEFGSNQPQHFGDGTRLSIL.

This chain links TRBV5-1 with TRBJ1-1, with a weak D call TRBD1 (6 bases). Germline-derived CDR1 and CDR2 are SGHRS and YFSETQ. Trimming cost V 5 bases and J 8 bases, with 16 bases left between them. This CDR3 region has 13 residues. The CDR3 spells CASRIDRLLEAFF. The CDR3 region has the DNA TGCGCCAGCAGGATTGACAGGCTCTTAGAAGCTTTCTTT.

The rearrangement links TRBV11-2 to TRBJ2-7; 11 bases are shared with TRBD1. V gave up 5 bases and J gave up 6 bases; unmatched junction bases: 3. CDR3 length: 13 amino acids. The V gene's germline CDR1 is SGHAT and CDR2 FQNNGV. The CDR3 reads CASSPGTGGEQYF. The CDR3 DNA reads TGTGCCAGCAGCCCAGGGACAGGGGGCGAGCAGTACTTC.

The chain is built from TRBV23-1 and TRBJ1-6; 7 bases are shared with TRBD1. TRBV23-1 is filed as an ORF, its function uncertain. The V segment lost 2 bases and the J segment 8 bases; nucleotides outside the gene matches: 6. The CDR3 length is 15 residues. The CDR3 DNA sequence: TGCGCCAGCAGTCAACACAGGGACAGCGATTCACCCCTCCACTTT. Amino acid sequence: CASSQHRDSDSPLHF.

The J gene is TRBJ2-3, the V gene TRBV19, with a weak D call TRBD2 (5 bases). Germline loops: CDR1 LNHDA, CDR2 SQIVND (reference sequence). V was cut by 7 bases and J by 1 base, with 15 bases left in between. The CDR3 loop spans 15 amino acids. This CDR3 reads CASKSLVRGTDTQYF. In DNA form, the CDR3 reads TGTGCCAGTAAAAGTCTCGTGCGGGGCACAGATACGCAGTATTTT.

V usage is TRBV2 and J usage is TRBJ1-1, with D hard to call. Germline CDR1 is SNHLY and CDR2 is FYNNEI. With 8 bases removed from V and 1 base from J, the gap between germline ends came to 11 bases. The CDR3 covers 13 residues. This chain's CDR3 is CASAERSNTEAFF. CDR3 nucleotide sequence: TGTGCCAGCGCGGAACGGTCGAACACTGAAGCTTTCTTT.

This chain joins TRBV7-8 and TRBJ1-1, with a tentative D call TRBD1 (6 bases). CDR1 and CDR2 from the germline V gene are SGHVS and FQNEAQ. Trimming took off 11 bases at V and 7 bases at J, with 14 bases between the two ends. The CDR3 spans 11 residues. The CDR3 DNA is TGTGCCGTGAGACAGGACCATGAAGCTTTCTTT. It encodes CAVRQDHEAFF. The variable domain in full, completed from reference TRBV7-8 and TRBJ1-1, reads GAGVSQSPRYKVAKRGQDVALRCDPISGHVSLFWYQQALGQGPEFLTYFQNEAQLDKSGLPSDRFFAERPEGSVSTLKIQRTQQEDSAVYLCAVRQDHEAFFGQGTRLTVV.

This chain connects TRBV4-1 to TRBJ1-5, with TRBD1 as a possible D gene (5 bases). The V and J ends lost 5 bases and 3 bases respectively, with 14 bases between them. The V gene's germline CDR1 is MGHRA and CDR2 YSYEKL. The length of the CDR3 is 15 residues. CDR3 residues: CASSVGGGVNQPQHF. The CDR3 region has the DNA TGCGCCAGCAGCGTAGGAGGAGGGGTCAATCAGCCCCAGCATTTT.

The gene calls are TRBV9 and TRBJ2-1, with 7 nucleotides matching TRBD2. Germline CDR1 reads SGDLS; CDR2 reads YYNGEE. There are 15 residues in the CDR3. V lost 4 bases to trimming and J lost 0 bases; unmatched junction nucleotides: 4. The CDR3 coding sequence is TGTGCCAGCAGCTCCGGGGGGAGCTCCTACAATGAGCAGTTCTTC. Protein product: CASSSGGSSYNEQFF.

This clone was observed once. V is TRBV11-3 and J is TRBJ2-7; D gene ambiguous. In germline, CDR1 is SGHNT, CDR2 YENEEA. V was trimmed by 1 base and J by 7 bases, leaving 14 bases between them. CDR3 length: 14 residues. The CDR3: CASSLGADFHEQYF. The CDR3 DNA sequence: TGTGCCAGCAGCTTAGGGGCAGATTTCCATGAGCAGTACTTC.

This chain uses TRBV19 with TRBJ2-2; D unclear. Between the trimmed V and J ends, which lost 3 bases and 8 bases, there was a span of 7 bases. CDR1 and CDR2 from the germline V gene are LNHDA and SQIVND (reference sequence). This CDR3 region has 12 residues. In DNA, the CDR3 is TGTGCCAGTAGTATTTCAGTTGGGGAGCTGTTTTTT. It translates to CASSISVGELFF.

This clone was detected only once. The rearrangement joins TRBV5-1 to TRBJ2-7; possible D gene TRBD2, 6 bases. Trimming stripped 2 bases from V and 4 bases from J, with 13 bases between. The germline gives CDR1 SGHRS, CDR2 YFSETQ. This CDR3 is built from 14 residues. In DNA, the CDR3 is TGCGCCAGCAGCTTCACGGGGGACCCATACGAGCAGTACTTC. This translates into CASSFTGDPYEQYF.

The chain carries TRBV15 and TRBJ2-5; 9 positions agree with TRBD1. V was pared by 2 bases and J by 5 bases, with 15 bases of the junction left unmatched. The CDR3 loop spans 18 amino acids. Germline V gives CDR1 LNHNV, CDR2 YYDKDF (reference sequence). The CDR3 DNA follows: TGTGCCACCAGCAGACGGACGGACAGGGGACTTGACGGGGAGACCCAGTACTTC. Translation gives CATSRRTDRGLDGETQYF. Full variable domain (outside the CDR3, taken from reference TRBV15 and TRBJ2-5): DAMVIQNPRYQVTQFGKPVTLSCSQTLNHNVMYWYQQKSSQAPKLLFHYYDKDFNNEADTPDNFQSRRPNTSFCFLDIRSPGLGDTAMYLCATSRRTDRGLDGETQYFGPGTRLLVL.

The chain links TRBV6-1 to TRBJ1-4; 7 nucleotides align to TRBD1. Per germline, CDR1 MNHNS and CDR2 SASEGT. The CDR3 length is 14 residues. The ends lost 10 bases at V and 3 bases at J; junction bases unmatched: 8. CDR3 bases: TGTGCCACCCGAGACGGGACAGCTAATGAAAAACTGTTTTTT. Translating it yields CATRDGTANEKLFF.

The chain carries TRBV6-5 and TRBJ2-3; D is possibly TRBD2 (6 bases). CDR3 length: 15 residues. Germline V CDR1 and CDR2: MNHEY, SVGAGI. V lost 8 bases and J lost 3, with 18 bases in between. In DNA form, the CDR3 reads TGTGCCAGCCAAGGGGCGGGGAAAGAGACAGATACGCAGTATTTT. Encoded protein: CASQGAGKETDTQYF.

This clone was recorded only once. The chain is built from TRBV7-2 and TRBJ2-3; TRBD2 matches 14 bases. This CDR3 comprises 19 residues. The trim removed 3 bases at V and 2 bases at J, leaving 10 bases unmatched. From germline, CDR1 is SGHTA and CDR2 FQGNSA. The CDR3 DNA is TGTGCCAGCAGCTTCAGGGGGACTAGCGGGGGCTCATACACAGATACGCAGTATTTT. Encoded protein: CASSFRGTSGGSYTDTQYF.

The V call is TRBV27, the J call TRBJ1-3; D unclear. With 6 bases removed from V and 0 bases from J, the gap between germline ends came to 12 bases. Germline CDR1 and CDR2: MNHEY and SMNVEV (reference sequence). CDR3 length equals 15 residues. The chain's CDR3 is CASSSSGSSGNTIYF. The CDR3 DNA is TGTGCCAGCAGCTCCTCAGGATCCTCTGGAAACACCATATATTTT.